This T cell receptor (beta chain) was recorded in a study of blood T cells in healthy people across ages. Using a J-beta primer mix together with a sample-barcoded 5' primer, a second PCR was run for about 6 to 12 cycles. Tags on each cDNA molecule came from a template-switch adaptor with 12 random nucleotides. TCRdb used MiXCR to reprocess the 5' RACE reads, holding one entry per CDR3 protein. The table lists roughly 1.5 million distinct CDR3 sequences, approximately 42% of them singletons. To note about this clonotype: Its specificity is not known.

Study-level results: Per million T cells, TCR beta diversity dropped about linearly as age rose.

The material sequenced was blood. The sequence derives from a woman between 18 and 29 years old in good health.

The CDR3 spells CASSPRGLAVVYEQYF. In nucleotides, the CDR3 is TGTGCCAGCAGCCCGAGGGGACTAGCTGTTGTCTACGAGCAGTACTTC. The chain joins TRBV7-2 to TRBJ2-7, with 9 bases that match TRBD2. The J segment lost 3 bases and the V segment lost 5 bases, leaving 11 bases of the junction unmatched. In germline, CDR1 is SGHTA, CDR2 FQGNSA. The length of the CDR3 is 16 residues. The variable domain in full, with the rest retrieved from reference TRBV7-2 and TRBJ2-7, is GAGVSQSPSNKVTEKGKDVELRCDPISGHTALYWYRQSLGQGLEFLIYFQGNSAPDKSGLPSDRFSAERTGGSVSTLTIQRTQQEDSAVYLCASSPRGLAVVYEQYFGPGTRLTVT.